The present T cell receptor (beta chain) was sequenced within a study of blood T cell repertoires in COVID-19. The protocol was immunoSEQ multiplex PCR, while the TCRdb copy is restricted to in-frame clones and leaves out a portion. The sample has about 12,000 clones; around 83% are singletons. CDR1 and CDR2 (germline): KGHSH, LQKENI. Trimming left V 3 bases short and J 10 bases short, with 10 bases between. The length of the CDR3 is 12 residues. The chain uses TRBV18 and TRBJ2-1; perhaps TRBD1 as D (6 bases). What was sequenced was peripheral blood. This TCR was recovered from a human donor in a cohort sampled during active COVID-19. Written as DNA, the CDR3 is TGTGCCAGCTCACCTTCGACAGGAGAGCAGTTCTTC. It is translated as CASSPSTGEQFF. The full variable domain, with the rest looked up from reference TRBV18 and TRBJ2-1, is NAGVMQNPRHLVRRRGQEARLRCSPMKGHSHVYWYRQLPEEGLKFMVYLQKENIIDESGMPKERFSAEFPKEGPSILRIQQVVRGDSAAYFCASSPSTGEQFFGPGTRLTVL.